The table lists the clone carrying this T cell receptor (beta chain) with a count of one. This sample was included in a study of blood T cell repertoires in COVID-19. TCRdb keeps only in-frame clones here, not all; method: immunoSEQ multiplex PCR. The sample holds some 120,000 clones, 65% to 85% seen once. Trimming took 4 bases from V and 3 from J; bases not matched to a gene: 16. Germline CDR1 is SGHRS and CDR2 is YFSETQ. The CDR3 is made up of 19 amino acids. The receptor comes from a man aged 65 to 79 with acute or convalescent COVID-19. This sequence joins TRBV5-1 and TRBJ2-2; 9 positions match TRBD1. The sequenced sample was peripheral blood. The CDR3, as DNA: TGCGCCAGCAGCCTAACAGGGGGCGTCGGGTTAAGCTACACCGGGGAGCTGTTTTTT. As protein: CASSLTGGVGLSYTGELFF.